This T cell receptor (beta chain) was recorded in a study of identical twins. General study results and limits: Abundant beta clonotypes from cord blood bore fewer insertions; memory repertoires lacked this pattern.

This CDR3 region has 14 residues. CDR1 is SEHNR and CDR2 is FQNEAQ in the germline V gene (reference sequence). Trimming shortened V by 3 bases and J by 4 bases, and 13 bases separated the two germline ends. Points on this clonotype: Its antigen is not identified.

A universal primer site arose from template switching, and cDNA bore unique molecular identifiers. TCRdb reprocessed the 5' RACE reads via MiXCR and lists one record per CDR3 protein. The sample consists of some 900,000 distinct CDR3 sequences, over 9% of them appearing once. The sample was also linked to a second study, of yellow fever vaccine responses in identical twins.

The chain carries TRBV7-9 and TRBJ2-7; D not certain. This sequence originates from a woman under 30 in good health. The source material was PBMCs. The CDR3 bases are TGTGCCAGCAGCTTCGGCGGAGAAACATACGAGCAGTACTTC. Protein product: CASSFGGETYEQYF.